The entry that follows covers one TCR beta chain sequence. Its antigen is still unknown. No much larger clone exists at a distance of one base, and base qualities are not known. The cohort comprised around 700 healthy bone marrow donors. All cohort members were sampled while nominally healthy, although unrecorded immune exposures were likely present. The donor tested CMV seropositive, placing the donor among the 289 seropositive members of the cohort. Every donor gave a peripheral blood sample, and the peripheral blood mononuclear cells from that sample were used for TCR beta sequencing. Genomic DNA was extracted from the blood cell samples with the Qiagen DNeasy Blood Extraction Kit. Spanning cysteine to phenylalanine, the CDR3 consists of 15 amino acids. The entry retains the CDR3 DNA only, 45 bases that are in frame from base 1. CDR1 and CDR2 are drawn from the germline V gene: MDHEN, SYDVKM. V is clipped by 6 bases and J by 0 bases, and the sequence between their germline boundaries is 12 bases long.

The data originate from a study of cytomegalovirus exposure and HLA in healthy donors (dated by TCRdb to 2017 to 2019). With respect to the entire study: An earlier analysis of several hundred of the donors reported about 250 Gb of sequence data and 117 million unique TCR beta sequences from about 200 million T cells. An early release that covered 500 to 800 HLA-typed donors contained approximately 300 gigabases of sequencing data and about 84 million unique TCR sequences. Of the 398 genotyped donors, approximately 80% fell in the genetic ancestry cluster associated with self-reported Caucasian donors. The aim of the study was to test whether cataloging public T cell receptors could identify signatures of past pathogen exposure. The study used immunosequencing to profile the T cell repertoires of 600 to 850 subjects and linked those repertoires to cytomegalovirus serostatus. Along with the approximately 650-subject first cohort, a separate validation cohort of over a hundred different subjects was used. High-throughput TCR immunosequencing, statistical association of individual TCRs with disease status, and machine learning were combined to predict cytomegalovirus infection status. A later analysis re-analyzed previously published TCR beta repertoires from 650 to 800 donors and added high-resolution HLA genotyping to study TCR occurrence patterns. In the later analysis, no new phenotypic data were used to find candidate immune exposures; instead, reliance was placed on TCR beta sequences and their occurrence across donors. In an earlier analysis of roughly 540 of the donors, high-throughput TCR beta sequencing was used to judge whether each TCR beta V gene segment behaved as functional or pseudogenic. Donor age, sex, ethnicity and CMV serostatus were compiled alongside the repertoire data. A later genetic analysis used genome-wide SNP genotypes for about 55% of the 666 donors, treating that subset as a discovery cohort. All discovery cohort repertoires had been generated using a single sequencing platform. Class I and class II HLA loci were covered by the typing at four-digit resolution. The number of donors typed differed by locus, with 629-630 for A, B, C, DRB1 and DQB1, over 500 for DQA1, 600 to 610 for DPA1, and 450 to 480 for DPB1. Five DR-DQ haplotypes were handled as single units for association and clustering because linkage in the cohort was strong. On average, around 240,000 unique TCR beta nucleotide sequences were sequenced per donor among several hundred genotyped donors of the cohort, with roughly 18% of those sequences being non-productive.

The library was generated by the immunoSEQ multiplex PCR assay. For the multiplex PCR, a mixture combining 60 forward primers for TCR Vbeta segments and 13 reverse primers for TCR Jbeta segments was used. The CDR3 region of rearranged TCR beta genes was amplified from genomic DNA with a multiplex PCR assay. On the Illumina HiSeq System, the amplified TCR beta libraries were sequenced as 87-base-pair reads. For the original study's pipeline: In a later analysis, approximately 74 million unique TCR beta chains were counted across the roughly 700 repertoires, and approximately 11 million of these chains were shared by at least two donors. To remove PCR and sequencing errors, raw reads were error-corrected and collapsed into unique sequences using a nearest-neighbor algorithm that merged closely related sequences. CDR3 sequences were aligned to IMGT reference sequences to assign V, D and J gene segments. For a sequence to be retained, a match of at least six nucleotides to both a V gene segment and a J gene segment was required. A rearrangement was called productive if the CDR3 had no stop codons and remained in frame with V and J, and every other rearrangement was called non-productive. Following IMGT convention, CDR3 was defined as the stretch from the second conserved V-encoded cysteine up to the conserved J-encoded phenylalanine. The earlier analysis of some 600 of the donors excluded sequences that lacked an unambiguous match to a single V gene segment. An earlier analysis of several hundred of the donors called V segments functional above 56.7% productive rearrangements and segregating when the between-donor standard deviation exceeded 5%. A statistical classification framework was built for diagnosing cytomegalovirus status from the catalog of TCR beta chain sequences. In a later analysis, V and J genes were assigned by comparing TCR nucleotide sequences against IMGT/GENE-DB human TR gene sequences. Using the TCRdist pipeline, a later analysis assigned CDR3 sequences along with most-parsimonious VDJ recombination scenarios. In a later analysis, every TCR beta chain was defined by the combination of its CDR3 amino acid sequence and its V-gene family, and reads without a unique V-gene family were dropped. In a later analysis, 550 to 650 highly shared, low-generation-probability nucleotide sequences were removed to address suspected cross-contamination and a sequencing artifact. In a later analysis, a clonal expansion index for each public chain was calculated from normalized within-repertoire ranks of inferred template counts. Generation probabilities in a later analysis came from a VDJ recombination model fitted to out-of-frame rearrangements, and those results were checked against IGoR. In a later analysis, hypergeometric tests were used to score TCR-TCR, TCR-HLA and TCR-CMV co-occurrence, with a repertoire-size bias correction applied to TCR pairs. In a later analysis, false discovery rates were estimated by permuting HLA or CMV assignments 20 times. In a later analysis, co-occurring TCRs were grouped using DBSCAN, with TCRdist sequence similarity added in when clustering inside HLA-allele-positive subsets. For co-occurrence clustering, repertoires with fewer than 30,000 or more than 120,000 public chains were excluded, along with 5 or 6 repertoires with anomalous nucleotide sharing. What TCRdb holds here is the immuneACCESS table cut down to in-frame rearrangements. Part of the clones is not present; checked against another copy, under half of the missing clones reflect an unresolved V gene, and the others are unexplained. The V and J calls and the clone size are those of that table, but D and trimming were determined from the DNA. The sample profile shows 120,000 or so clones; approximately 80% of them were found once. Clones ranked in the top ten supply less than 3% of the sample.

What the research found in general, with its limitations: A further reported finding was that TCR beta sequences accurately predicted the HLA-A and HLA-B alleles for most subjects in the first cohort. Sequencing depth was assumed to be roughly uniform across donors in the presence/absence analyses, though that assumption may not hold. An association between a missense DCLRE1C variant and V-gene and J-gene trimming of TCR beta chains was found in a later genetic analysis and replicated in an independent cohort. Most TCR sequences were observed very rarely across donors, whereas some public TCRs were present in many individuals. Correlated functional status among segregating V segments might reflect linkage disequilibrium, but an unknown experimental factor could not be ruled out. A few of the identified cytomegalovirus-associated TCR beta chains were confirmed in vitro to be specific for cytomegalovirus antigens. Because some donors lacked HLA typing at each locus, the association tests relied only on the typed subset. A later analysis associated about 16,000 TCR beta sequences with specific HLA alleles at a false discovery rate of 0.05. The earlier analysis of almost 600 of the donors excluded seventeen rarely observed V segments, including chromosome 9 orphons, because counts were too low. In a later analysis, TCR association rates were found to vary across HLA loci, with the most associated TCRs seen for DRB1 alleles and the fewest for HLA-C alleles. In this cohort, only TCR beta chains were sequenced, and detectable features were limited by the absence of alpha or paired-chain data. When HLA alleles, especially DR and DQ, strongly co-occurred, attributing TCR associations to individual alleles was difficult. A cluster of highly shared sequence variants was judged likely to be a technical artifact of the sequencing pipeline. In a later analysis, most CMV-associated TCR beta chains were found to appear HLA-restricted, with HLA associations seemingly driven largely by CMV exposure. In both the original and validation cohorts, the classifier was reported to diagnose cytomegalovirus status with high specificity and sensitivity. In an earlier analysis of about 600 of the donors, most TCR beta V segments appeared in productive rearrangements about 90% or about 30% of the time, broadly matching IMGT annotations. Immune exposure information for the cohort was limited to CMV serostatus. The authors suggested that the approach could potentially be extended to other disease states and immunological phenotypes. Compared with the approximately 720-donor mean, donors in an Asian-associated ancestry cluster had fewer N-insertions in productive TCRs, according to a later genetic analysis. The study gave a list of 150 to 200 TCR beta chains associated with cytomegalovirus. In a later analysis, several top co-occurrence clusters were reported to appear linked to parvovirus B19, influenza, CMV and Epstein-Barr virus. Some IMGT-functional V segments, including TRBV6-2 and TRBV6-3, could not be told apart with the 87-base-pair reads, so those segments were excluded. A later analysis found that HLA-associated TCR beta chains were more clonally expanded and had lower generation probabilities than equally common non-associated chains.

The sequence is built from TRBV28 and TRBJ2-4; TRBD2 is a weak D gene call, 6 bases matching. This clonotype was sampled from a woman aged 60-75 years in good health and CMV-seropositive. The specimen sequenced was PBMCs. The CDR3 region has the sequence CASSGGLLAKNIQYF. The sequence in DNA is TGTGCCAGCAGCGGGGGTTTACTAGCCAAAAACATTCAGTACTTC.